This T cell receptor (beta chain) was identified in a study of CD8+CD57+ T cells in acquired aplastic anemia. Findings and caveats of the study: Sharing between patients and controls was observed for some 27 CD8+ CDR3 sequences. Between patients and controls, CD8+ Simpson's diversity did not vary significantly.

Whoever was chosen for sequencing had shown CD8+CD57+ cell expansion by flow cytometry. Severe acquired aplastic anemia was present in all patients. Blood was sampled before the patients had received any therapy. Notes on this clonotype: The antigen is undetermined.

Genomic DNA constituted the template upon which TCR beta VDJ and CDR3 profiling was performed. TCRdb processed the reads anew with MiXCR; each CDR3 protein has one entry. The table lists some 200,000 distinct CDR3 sequences, about 62% of them singletons. This CDR3 contains 12 residues. Germline loops: CDR1 MNHEY, CDR2 SVGEGT. Trimming shortened V by 1 base and J by 2 bases, and 2 bases separated the two germline ends. Sequencing used sorted CD4+, CD8+, or CD8+CD57+ T cells (not recorded which) from PBMCs. The rearrangement links TRBV6-2 or TRBV6-3 to TRBJ1-1; no firm D call. This clonotype originated in a human donor with aplastic anemia. The CDR3 loop is CASSYFNTEAFF. The CDR3 nucleotides are TGTGCCAGCAGTTACTTCAACACTGAAGCTTTCTTT.